Sequencing of this TCR beta chain was carried out in a study of blood T cell repertoires in COVID-19. Study-level background: Samples taken during acute and convalescent COVID-19 were collected in the United States, Italy and Spain. T cells, B-cell-depleted T cells, or PBMCs provided the cDNA or gDNA that served as material.

Per the authors' pipeline: How many nucleated cells were present was estimated from reference gene primer amplification. Clones were sequenced by immunoSEQ multiplex PCR, and TCRdb holds only the in-frame ones, with some missing. D and trimming were read from the DNA, whereas the V and J calls and clone size are those reported in that table. The table shows approximately 79,000 clones, with approximately 82% occurring only once. This clone was counted a single time. Germline lookup yields CDR1 SQVTM and CDR2 ANQGSEA. V was pared by 3 bases and J by 3 bases, with 9 bases between. The CDR3 is 12 amino acids.

The chain couples TRBV29-1 to TRBJ2-7; D is perhaps TRBD1 (6 bases). This TCR was recovered from a woman in her 50s with acute or convalescent COVID-19. Sequencing was performed on peripheral blood. CDR3 in amino acids: CSVDGTNYEQYF. DNA for the CDR3: TGCAGCGTTGACGGGACAAACTACGAGCAGTACTTC.